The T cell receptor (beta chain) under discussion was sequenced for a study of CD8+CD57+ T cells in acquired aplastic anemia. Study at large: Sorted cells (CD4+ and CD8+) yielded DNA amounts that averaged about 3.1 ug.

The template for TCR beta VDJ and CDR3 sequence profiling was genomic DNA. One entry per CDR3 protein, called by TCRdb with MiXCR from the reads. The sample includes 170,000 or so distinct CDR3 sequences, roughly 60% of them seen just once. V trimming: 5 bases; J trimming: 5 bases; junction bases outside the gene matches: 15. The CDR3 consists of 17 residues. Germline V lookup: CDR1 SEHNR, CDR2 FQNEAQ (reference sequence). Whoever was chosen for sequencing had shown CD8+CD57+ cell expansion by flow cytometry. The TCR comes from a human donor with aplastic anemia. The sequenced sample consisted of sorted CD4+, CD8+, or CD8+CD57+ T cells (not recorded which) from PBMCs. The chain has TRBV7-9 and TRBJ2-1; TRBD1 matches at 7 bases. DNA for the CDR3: TGTGCCAGCAGCCGGGAAGGGGGCGGCTACTACGACAATGAGCAGTTCTTC. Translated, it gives CASSREGGGYYDNEQFF.